This T cell receptor (beta chain) was sequenced for a study of T cells in localized non-small cell lung cancer. Germline V gene data show CDR1 as MNHEY and CDR2 as SVGAGI. Trimming left V 4 bases short and J 3 bases short, with 17 bases between. The CDR3 spans 16 residues. Findings and limits, study-wide: Appearance in adjacent lung was seen for a median approximately 60 of the top 100 tumor clones. Longer survival (overall) was linked to higher T cell density in blood. Tumor showed lower T cell clonality than uninvolved adjacent lung, where it was highest.

This table comes from immunoSEQ multiplex PCR, and its TCRdb copy is limited to in-frame clones, with some not included. The sample lists roughly 34,000 clones, around 73% occurring once. Worth noting for this clone: The antigen is not known.

This clonotype was obtained from a male donor at least 60 years old with stage II squamous cell lung carcinoma. The sample consisted of peripheral blood, taken before any cancer treatment. J is TRBJ2-3 and V is TRBV6-5; no clear D. CDR3 residues: CASSSSDMAGTDTQYF. The CDR3 coding sequence is TGTGCCAGCAGTTCCTCAGACATGGCCGGGACAGATACGCAGTATTTT.